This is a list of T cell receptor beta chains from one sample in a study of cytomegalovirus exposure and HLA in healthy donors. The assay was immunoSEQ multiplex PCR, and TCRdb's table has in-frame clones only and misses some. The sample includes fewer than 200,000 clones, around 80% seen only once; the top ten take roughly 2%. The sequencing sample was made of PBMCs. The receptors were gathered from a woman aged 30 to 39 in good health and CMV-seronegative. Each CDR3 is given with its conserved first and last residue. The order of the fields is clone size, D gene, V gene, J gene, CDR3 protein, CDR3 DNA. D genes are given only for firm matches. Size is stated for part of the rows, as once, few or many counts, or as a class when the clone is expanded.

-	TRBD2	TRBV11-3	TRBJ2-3	CASSSRVAGPTDTQYF	TGTGCCAGCAGCTCCCGAGTAGCGGGACCCACAGATACGCAGTATTTT
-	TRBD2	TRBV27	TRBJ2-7	CASSTSLAGGHEQYF	TGTGCCAGCAGTACTTCACTAGCGGGAGGGCACGAGCAGTACTTC
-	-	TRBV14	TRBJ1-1	CASSQSWGGLRNTEAFF	TGTGCCAGCAGCCAAAGTTGGGGGGGGTTGAGGAACACTGAAGCTTTCTTT
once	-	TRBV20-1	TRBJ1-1	CSARQDRKAFF	TGCAGTGCTAGACAGGACAGAAAAGCTTTCTTT
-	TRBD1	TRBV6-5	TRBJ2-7	CASSYGDRDYEQYF	TGTGCCAGCAGTTACGGAGACAGGGACTACGAGCAGTACTTC
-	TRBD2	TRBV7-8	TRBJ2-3	CASSFAAGGITDTQYF	TGTGCCAGCAGCTTCGCTGCGGGAGGAATCACAGATACGCAGTATTTT
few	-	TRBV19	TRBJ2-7	CASSIGNEQYF	TGTGCCAGTAGTATCGGTAACGAGCAGTACTTC
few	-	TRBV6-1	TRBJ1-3	CASTRSSGNTIYF	TGTGCCAGCACGCGGAGCTCTGGAAACACCATATATTTT
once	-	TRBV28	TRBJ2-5	CASSPQYQETQYF	TGTGCCAGCAGTCCGCAGTACCAAGAGACCCAGTACTTC
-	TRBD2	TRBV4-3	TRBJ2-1	CASSHLTSGILGNEQFF	TGCGCCAGCAGCCACCTGACTAGCGGGATCTTGGGGAATGAGCAGTTCTTC
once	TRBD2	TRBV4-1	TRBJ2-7	CASSQTSGDEQYF	TGCGCCAGCAGCCAGACTAGCGGGGACGAGCAGTACTTC
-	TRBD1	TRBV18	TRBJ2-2	CASSPQTGGNTGELFF	TGTGCCAGCTCACCACAGACAGGGGGGAACACCGGGGAGCTGTTTTTT
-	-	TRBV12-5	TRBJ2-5	CASGPGGRQSQYF	TGTGCTAGTGGGCCCGGTGGAAGACAATCCCAGTACTTC
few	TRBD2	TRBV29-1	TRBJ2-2	CSAIGSSGTGELFF	TGCAGTGCCATAGGGTCTAGCGGCACCGGGGAGCTGTTTTTT
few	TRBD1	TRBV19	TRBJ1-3	CASNKNRGNSGNTIYF	TGTGCCAGTAACAAAAACAGGGGGAACTCTGGAAACACCATATATTTT
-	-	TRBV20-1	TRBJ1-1	CSALYTEAFF	TGCAGTGCCCTGTACACTGAAGCTTTCTTT
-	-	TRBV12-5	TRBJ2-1	CASTSTRSYNEQFF	TGTGCTAGTACCAGTACCCGCTCCTACAATGAGCAGTTCTTC
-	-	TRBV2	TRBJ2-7	CASSVRGYEQYF	TGTGCCAGCAGTGTTAGGGGATACGAGCAGTACTTC
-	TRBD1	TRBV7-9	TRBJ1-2	CASSDTEGANYGYTF	TGTGCCAGCAGCGATACTGAGGGGGCCAACTATGGCTACACCTTC
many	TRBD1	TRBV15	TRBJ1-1	CATSSQTGVNTEAFF	TGTGCCACCAGCAGTCAGACAGGGGTGAACACTGAAGCTTTCTTT
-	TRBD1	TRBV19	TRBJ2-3	CFGRGISDTQYF	TGTTTTGGCAGGGGGATTTCAGATACGCAGTATTTT
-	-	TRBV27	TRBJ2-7	CASSLSGEYEQYF	TGTGCCAGCAGTTTATCAGGGGAATACGAGCAGTACTTC
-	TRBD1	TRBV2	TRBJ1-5	CASRTETGRVGPQHF	TGTGCCAGCAGAACGGAGACAGGGCGGGTTGGGCCCCAGCATTTT
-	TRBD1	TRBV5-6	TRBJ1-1	CASSHTGGEAFF	TGTGCCAGCAGCCATACAGGGGGGGAGGCTTTCTTT
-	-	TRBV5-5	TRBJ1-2	CASSLPRIYGYTF	TGTGCCAGCAGCTTGCCGCGGATCTATGGCTACACCTTC
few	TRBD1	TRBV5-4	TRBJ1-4	CASSLAGQGDEKLFF	TGTGCCAGCAGCTTGGCGGGACAGGGTGACGAAAAACTGTTTTTT
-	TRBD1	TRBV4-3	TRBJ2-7	CASSPGQGKLNEQYF	TGCGCCAGCAGCCCAGGACAGGGTAAATTGAACGAGCAGTACTTC
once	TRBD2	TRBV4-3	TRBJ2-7	CASSQVAGRDEQYF	TGCGCCAGCAGCCAAGTGGCAGGGAGGGACGAGCAGTACTTC
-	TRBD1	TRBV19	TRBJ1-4	CASSIVGPGTATTNEKLFF	TGTGCCAGTAGTATAGTAGGACCCGGGACAGCTACAACTAATGAAAAACTGTTTTTT
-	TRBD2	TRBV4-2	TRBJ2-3	CASSQETSGQDTQYF	TGTGCCAGCAGCCAAGAGACTAGCGGACAAGATACGCAGTATTTT
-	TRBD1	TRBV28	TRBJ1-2	CASNRGHGYTF	TGTGCCAGCAACAGGGGGCATGGCTACACCTTC
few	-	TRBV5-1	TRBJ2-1	CASSPGEMKFF	TGCGCCAGCAGCCCCGGGGAGATGAAGTTCTTC
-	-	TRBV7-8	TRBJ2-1	CASSTGSATYNEQFF	TGTGCCAGCAGTACGGGGAGCGCTACCTACAATGAGCAGTTCTTC
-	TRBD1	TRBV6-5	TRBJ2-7	CASSYEGTGQTYEQYF	TGTGCCAGCAGTTACGAAGGGACAGGGCAAACCTACGAGCAGTACTTC
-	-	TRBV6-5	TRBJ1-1	CASSYSYRNTEAFF	TGTGCCAGCAGTTACTCGTACAGGAACACTGAAGCTTTCTTT
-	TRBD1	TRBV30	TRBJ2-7	CAWGQGAYEQYF	TGTGCCTGGGGACAGGGGGCCTACGAGCAGTACTTC
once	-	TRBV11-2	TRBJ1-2	CASSLDPARANYGYTF	TGTGCCAGCAGCTTAGATCCCGCCAGGGCGAACTATGGCTACACCTTC
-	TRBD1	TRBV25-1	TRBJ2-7	CASSATSGTGDSEQYF	TGTGCCAGCAGTGCCACCTCCGGGACAGGAGATTCCGAGCAGTACTTC
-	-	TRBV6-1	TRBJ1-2	CASSAITESYGYTF	TGTGCCAGCAGTGCGATCACAGAGTCCTATGGCTACACCTTC
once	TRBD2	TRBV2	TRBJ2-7	CASSGGPGTSGYEQYF	TGTGCCAGCTCGGGGGGCCCAGGGACTAGCGGCTACGAGCAGTACTTC
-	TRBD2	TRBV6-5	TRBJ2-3	CASSYSSGGDTQYF	TGTGCCAGCAGTTACTCGTCGGGGGGAGATACGCAGTATTTT
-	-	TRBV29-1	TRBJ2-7	CSVGGGTSYEQYF	TGCAGCGTTGGTGGCGGAACCTCCTACGAGCAGTACTTC
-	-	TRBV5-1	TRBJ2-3	CASSHERPTDTQYF	TGCGCCAGCAGCCACGAGCGCCCGACAGATACGCAGTATTTT
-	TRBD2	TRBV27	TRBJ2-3	CASSSMPQLAGGTDTQYF	TGTGCCAGCAGCTCGATGCCCCAACTAGCGGGGGGTACAGATACGCAGTATTTT
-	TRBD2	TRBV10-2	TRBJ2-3	CASGTITDTQYF	TGCGCCAGCGGGACTATCACAGATACGCAGTATTTT
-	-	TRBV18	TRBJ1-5	CASSLRSLEGDQPQHF	TGTGCCAGCTCCCTACGATCCTTGGAAGGGGATCAGCCCCAGCATTTT
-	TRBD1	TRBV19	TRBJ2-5	CASSIGSIFDRDETQYF	TGTGCCAGTAGTATAGGCAGTATTTTCGACAGGGACGAGACCCAGTACTTC
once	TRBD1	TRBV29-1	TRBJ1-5	CSARQGANDQPQHF	TGCAGCGCACGACAGGGGGCGAACGATCAGCCCCAGCATTTT
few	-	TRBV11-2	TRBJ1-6	CASSMGTGHFSNSPLHF	TGTGCCAGCAGCATGGGGACGGGACACTTCTCTAATTCACCCCTCCACTTT
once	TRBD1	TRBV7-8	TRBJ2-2	CASSSGTANTGELFF	TGTGCCAGCAGCTCCGGGACAGCGAACACCGGGGAGCTGTTTTTT
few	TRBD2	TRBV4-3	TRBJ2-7	CASSQDGSGSISYEQYF	TGCGCCAGCAGCCAAGATGGTAGCGGGAGTATATCCTACGAGCAGTACTTC
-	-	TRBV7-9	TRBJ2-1	CASSLVAEPYNEQFF	TGTGCCAGCAGCTTAGTAGCGGAGCCCTACAATGAGCAGTTCTTC
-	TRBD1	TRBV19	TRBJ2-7	CASSIVPKTGTAPSKQYF	TGTGCCAGTAGTATAGTGCCGAAGACCGGGACAGCCCCCTCAAAGCAGTACTTC
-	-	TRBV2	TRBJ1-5	CASSGARHVNQPQHF	TGTGCCAGCAGTGGGGCGCGACACGTCAATCAGCCCCAGCATTTT
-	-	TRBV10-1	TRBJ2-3	CASSEGGKDTQYF	TGCGCCAGCAGTGAGGGAGGGAAAGATACGCAGTATTTT
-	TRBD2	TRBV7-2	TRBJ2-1	CASSILAGTSYNEQFF	TGTGCCAGCAGCATACTAGCGGGAACGTCCTACAATGAGCAGTTCTTC
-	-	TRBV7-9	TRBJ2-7	CASSIQGHEQYF	TGTGCCAGCAGCATTCAGGGTCACGAGCAGTACTTC